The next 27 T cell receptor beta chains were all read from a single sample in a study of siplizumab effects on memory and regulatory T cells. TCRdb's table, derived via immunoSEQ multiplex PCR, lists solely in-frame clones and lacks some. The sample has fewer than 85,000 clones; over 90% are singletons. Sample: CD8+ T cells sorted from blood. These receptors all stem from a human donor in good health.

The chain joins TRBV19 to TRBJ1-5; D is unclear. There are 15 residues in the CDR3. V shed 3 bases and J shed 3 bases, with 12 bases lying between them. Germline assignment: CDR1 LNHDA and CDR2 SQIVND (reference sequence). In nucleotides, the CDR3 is TGTGCCAGTAGTATCTGGGCCGGCAACAATCAGCCCCAGCATTTT. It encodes CASSIWAGNNQPQHF. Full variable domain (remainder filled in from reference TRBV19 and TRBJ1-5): DGGITQSPKYLFRKEGQNVTLSCEQNLNHDAMYWYRQDPGQGLRLIYYSQIVNDFQKGDIAEGYSVSREKKESFPLTVTSAQKNPTAFYLCASSIWAGNNQPQHFGDGTRLSIL.

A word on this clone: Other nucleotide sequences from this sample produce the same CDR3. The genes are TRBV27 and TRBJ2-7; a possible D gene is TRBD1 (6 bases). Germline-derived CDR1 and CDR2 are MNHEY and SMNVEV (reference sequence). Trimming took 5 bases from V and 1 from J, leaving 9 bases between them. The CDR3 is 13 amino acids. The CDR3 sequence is CASSLGQSYEQYF. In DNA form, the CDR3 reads TGTGCCAGCAGTCTAGGACAGTCCTACGAGCAGTACTTC.

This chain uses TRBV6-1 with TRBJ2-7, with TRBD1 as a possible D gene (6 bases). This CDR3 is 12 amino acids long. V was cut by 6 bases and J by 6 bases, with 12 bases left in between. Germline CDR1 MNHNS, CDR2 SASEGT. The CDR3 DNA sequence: TGTGCCAGCAGGCCTGCCAGGGGCGAGCAGTACTTC. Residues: CASRPARGEQYF.

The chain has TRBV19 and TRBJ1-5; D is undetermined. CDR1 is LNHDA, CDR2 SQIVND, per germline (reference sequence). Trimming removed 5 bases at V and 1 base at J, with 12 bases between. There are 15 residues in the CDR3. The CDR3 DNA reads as TGTGCCAGTAGTGACCGGGCCTTCAGCAATCAGCCCCAGCATTTT. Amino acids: CASSDRAFSNQPQHF.

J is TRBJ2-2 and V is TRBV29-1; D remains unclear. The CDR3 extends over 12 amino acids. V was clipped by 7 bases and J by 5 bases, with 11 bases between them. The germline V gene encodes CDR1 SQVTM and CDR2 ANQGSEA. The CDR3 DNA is TGCAGCGCGAAGGGTGGGACCGGGGAGCTGTTTTTT. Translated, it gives CSAKGGTGELFF.

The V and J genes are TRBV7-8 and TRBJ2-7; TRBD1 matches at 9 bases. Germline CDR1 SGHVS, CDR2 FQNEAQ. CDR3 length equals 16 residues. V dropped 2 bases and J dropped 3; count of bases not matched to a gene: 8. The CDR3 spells CASSLYSGTGFYEQYF. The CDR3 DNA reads TGTGCCAGCAGCTTATACTCAGGGACAGGGTTCTACGAGCAGTACTTC.

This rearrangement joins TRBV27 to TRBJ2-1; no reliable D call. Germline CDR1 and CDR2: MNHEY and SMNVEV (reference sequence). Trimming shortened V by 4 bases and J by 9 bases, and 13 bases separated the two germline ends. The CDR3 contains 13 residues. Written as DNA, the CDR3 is TGTGCCAGCAGTTCCCCACTTAGGAGTGAGCAGTTCTTC. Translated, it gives CASSSPLRSEQFF.

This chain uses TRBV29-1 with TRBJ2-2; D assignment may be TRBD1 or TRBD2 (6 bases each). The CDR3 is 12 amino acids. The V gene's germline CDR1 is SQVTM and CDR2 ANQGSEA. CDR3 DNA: TGCGGGGGCGGGATGGACACCGGGGAGCTGTTTTTT. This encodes CGGGMDTGELFF.

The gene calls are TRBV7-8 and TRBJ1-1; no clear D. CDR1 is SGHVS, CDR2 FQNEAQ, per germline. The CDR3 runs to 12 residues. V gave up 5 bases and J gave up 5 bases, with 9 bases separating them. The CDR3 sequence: CASSPILTEAFF. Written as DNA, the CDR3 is TGTGCCAGCAGCCCGATCCTTACTGAAGCTTTCTTT.

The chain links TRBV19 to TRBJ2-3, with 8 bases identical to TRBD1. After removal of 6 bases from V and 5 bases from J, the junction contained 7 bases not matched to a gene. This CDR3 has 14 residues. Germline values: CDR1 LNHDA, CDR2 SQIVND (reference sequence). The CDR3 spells CASRNSGGVDTQYF. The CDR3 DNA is TGTGCCAGTAGGAATTCAGGGGGCGTAGATACGCAGTATTTT.

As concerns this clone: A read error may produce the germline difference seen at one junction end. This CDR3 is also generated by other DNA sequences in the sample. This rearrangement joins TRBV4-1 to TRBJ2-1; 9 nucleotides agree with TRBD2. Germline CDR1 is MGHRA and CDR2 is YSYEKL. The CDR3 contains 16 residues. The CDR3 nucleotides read TGTGCCAGCAGCCGAACTAGCGGGTTCTCCTACAATGAGCAGTTCTTC. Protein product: CASSRTSGFSYNEQFF.

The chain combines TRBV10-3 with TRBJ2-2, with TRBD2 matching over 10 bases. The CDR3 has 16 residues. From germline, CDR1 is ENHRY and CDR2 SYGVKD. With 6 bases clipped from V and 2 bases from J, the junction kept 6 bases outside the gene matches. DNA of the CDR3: TGTGCCATCAGACTTACTAGCGGGGTCAACACCGGGGAGCTGTTTTTT. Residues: CAIRLTSGVNTGELFF.

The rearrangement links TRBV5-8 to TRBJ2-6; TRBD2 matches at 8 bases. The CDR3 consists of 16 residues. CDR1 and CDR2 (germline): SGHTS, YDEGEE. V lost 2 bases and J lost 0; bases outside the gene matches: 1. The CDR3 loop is CASSFAGGSGANVLTF. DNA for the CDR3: TGTGCCAGCAGCTTCGCGGGGGGCTCTGGGGCCAACGTCCTGACTTTC.

CDR3 residues: CASSLSETHLGTDTQYF. DNA for the CDR3: TGTGCCAGCAGTTTATCCGAGACCCACCTCGGGACAGATACGCAGTATTTT. The gene calls are TRBV27 and TRBJ2-3; no clear D. The V end lost 0 bases, the J end lost 3 bases, and 16 bases lay between the germline ends. This CDR3 contains 17 residues. The germline CDR1 and CDR2 sequences are MNHEY and SMNVEV (reference sequence).

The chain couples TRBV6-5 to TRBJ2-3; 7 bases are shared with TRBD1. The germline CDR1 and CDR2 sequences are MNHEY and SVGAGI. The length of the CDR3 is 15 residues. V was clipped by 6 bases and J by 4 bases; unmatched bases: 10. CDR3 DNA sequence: TGTGCCAGCAGCCAGACAGGGATGGGGGCAGATACGCAGTATTTT. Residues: CASSQTGMGADTQYF.

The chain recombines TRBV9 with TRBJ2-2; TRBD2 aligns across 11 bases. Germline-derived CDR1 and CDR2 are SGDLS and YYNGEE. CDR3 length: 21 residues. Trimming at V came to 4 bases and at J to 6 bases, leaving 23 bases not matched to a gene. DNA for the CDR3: TGTGCCAGCAGCCCGATAACAGGGATACGACTAGCGGGAAGGGGTGCCGGGGAGCTGTTTTTT. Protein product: CASSPITGIRLAGRGAGELFF.

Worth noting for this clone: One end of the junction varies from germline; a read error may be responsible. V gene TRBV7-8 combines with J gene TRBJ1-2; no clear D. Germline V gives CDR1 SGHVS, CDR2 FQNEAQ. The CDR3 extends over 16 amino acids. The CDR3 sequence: CASSLAGVRSNYGYTF. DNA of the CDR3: TGTGCCAGCAGCCTAGCTGGTGTCAGGTCTAACTATGGCTACACCTTC.

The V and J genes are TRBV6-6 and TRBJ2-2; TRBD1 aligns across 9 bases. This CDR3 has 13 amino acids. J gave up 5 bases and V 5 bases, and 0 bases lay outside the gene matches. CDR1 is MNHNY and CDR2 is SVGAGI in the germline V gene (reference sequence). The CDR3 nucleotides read TGTGCCAGCAGTGGACAGGGGACCGGGGAGCTGTTTTTT. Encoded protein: CASSGQGTGELFF.

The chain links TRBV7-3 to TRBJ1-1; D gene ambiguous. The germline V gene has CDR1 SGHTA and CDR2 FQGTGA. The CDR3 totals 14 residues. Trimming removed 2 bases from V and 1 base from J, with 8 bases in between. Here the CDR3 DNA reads TGTGCCAGCAGCTTATATCCGGGGAACACTGAAGCTTTCTTT. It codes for CASSLYPGNTEAFF.

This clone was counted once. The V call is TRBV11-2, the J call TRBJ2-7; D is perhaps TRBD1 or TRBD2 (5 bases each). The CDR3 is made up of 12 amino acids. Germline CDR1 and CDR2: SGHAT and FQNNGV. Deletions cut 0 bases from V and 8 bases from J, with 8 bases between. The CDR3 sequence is CASSLEEGKQYF. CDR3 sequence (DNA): TGTGCCAGCAGCTTAGAAGAGGGGAAGCAGTACTTC.

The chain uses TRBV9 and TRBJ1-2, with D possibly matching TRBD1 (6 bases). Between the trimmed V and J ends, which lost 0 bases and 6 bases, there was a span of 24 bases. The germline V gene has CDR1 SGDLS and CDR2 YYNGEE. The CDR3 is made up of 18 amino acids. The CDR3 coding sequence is TGTGCCAGCAGCGTAGACAGTTCGGGTACAGGGAGATTTAATGGCTACACCTTC. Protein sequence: CASSVDSSGTGRFNGYTF. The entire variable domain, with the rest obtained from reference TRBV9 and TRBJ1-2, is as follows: DSGVTQTPKHLITATGQRVTLRCSPRSGDLSVYWYQQSLDQGLQFLIQYYNGEERAKGNILERFSAQQFPDLHSELNLSSLELGDSALYFCASSVDSSGTGRFNGYTFGSGTRLTVV.

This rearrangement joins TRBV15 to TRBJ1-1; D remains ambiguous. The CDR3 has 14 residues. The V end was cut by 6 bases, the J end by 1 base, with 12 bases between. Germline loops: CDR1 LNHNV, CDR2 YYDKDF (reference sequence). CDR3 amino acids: CATSSWHQNTEAFF. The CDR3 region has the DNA TGTGCCACCAGTTCCTGGCATCAGAACACTGAAGCTTTCTTT. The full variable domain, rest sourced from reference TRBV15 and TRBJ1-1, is DAMVIQNPRYQVTQFGKPVTLSCSQTLNHNVMYWYQQKSSQAPKLLFHYYDKDFNNEADTPDNFQSRRPNTSFCFLDIRSPGLGDTAMYLCATSSWHQNTEAFFGQGTRLTVV.

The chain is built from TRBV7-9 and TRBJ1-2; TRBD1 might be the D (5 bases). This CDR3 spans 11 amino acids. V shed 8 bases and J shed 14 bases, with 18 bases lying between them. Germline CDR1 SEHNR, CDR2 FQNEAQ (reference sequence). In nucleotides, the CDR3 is TGTGCCAGCGATCACCGGTTGACAGATACCTTC. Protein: CASDHRLTDTF.

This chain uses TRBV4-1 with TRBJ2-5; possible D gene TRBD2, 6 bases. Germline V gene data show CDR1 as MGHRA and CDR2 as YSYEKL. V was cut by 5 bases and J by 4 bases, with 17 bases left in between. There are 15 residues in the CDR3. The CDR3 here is CASSDILRRAETQYF. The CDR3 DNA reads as TGCGCCAGCAGCGACATCCTTAGGAGGGCAGAGACCCAGTACTTC.

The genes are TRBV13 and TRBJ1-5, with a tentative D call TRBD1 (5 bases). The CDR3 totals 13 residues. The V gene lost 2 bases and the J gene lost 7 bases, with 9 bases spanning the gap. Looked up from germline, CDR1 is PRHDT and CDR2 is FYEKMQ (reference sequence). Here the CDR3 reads CASSLQGNQPQHF. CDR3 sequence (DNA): TGTGCCAGCAGCTTACAGGGTAACCAGCCCCAGCATTTT.

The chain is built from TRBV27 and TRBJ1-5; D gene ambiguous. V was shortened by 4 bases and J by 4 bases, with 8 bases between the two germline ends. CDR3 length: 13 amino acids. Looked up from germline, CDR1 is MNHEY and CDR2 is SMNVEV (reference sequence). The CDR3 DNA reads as TGTGCCAGCAGTTCGGCAGAAAATCAGCCCCAGCATTTT. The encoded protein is CASSSAENQPQHF.

This chain's CDR3 is CASSPSEYLEQYF. The CDR3 DNA reads TGCGCCAGCAGCCCTTCGGAGTACCTCGAGCAGTACTTC. This chain joins TRBV4-1 and TRBJ2-7, with no clear D. Germline CDR1 is MGHRA and CDR2 is YSYEKL. CDR3 size: 13 residues. Trimming shortened V by 4 bases and J by 6 bases, and 13 bases separated the two germline ends.